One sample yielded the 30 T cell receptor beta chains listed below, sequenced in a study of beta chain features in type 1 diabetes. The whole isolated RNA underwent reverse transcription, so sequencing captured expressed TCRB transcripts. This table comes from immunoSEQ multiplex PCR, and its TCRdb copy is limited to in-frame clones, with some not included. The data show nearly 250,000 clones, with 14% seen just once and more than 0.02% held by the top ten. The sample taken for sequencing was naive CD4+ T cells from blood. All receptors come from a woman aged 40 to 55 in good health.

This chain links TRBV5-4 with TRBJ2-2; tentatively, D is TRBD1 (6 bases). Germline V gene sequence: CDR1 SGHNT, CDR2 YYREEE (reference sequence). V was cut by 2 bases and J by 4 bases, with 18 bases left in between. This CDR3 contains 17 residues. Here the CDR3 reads CASSFFRSGTTTGELFF. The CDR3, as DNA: TGTGCCAGCAGCTTTTTCCGATCCGGGACAACCACCGGGGAGCTGTTTTTT.

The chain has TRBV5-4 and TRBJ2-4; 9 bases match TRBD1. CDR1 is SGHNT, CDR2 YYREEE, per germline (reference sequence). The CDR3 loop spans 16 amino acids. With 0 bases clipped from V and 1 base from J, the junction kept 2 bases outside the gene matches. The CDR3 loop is CASSLAGQGAKNIQYF. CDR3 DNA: TGTGCCAGCAGCTTGGCCGGACAGGGGGCCAAAAACATTCAGTACTTC.

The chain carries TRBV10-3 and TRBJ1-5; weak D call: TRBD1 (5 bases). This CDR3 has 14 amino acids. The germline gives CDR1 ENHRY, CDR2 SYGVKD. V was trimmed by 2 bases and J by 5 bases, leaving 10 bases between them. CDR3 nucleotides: TGTGCCATCAGTGAGAGTAGGGGTGATCAGCCCCAGCATTTT. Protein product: CAISESRGDQPQHF.

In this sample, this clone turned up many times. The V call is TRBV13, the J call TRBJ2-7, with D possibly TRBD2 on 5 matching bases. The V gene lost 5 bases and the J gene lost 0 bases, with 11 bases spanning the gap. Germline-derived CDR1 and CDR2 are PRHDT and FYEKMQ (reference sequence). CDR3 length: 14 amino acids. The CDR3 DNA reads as TGTGCCAGCAGCCCGAGGCGGGCCTCCTACGAGCAGTACTTC. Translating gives CASSPRRASYEQYF.

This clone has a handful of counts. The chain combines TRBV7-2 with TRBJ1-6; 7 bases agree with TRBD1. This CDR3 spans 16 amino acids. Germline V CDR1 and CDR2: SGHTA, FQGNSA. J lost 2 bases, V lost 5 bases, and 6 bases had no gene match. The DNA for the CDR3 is TGTGCCAGCAGCCCTGACAGGGCTCCCTATAATTCACCCCTCCACTTT. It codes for CASSPDRAPYNSPLHF.

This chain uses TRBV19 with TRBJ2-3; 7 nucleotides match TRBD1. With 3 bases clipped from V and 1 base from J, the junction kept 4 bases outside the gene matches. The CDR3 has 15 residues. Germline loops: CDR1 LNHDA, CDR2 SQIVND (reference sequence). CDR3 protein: CASSMSGGGTDTQYF. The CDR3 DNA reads TGTGCCAGTAGTATGTCAGGGGGAGGCACAGATACGCAGTATTTT.

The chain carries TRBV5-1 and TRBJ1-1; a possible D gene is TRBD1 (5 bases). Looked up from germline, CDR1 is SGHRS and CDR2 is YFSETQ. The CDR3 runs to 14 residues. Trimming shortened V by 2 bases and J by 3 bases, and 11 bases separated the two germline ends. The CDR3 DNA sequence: TGCGCCAGCAGCTTAGACAGACCGGACACTGAAGCTTTCTTT. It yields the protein CASSLDRPDTEAFF.

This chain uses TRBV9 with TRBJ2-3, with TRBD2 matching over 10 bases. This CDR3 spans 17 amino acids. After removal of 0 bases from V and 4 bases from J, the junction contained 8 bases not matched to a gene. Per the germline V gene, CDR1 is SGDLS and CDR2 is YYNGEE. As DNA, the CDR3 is TGTGCCAGCAGCGTAGATCCTAGCGGGGGTGTAGCAGATACGCAGTATTTT. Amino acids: CASSVDPSGGVADTQYF.

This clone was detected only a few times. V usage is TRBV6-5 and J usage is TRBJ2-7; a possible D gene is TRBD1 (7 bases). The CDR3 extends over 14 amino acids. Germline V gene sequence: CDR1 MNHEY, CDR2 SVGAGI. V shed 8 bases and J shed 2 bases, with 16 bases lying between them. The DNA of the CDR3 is TGTGCCAGCGGGAGGACGCAGGGGGCCTACGAGCAGTACTTC. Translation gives CASGRTQGAYEQYF.

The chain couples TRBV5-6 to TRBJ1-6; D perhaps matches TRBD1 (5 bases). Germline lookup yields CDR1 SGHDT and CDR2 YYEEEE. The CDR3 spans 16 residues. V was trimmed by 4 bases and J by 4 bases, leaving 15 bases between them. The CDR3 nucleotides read TGTGCCAGCAGCGGGGAAGGGGCGCAATATAATTCACCCCTCCACTTT. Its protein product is CASSGEGAQYNSPLHF.

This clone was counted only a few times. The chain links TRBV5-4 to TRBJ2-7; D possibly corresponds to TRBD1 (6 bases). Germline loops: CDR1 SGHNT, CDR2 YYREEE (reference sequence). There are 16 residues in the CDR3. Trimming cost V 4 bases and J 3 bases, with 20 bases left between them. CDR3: CASSLPGWGLNYEQYF. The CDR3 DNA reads TGTGCCAGCAGCCTCCCCGGCTGGGGGCTAAACTACGAGCAGTACTTC.

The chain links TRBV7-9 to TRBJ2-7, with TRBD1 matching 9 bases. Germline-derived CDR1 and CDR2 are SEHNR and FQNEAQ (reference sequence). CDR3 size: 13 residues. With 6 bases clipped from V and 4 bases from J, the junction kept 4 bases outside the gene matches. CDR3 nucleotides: TGTGCCAGCAGGCCGGGACAGGGTTACGAGCAGTACTTC. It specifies CASRPGQGYEQYF.

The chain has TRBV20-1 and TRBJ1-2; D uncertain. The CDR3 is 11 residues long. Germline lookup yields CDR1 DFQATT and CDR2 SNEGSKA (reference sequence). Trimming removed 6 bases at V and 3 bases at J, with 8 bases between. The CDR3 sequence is CSARGDYGYTF. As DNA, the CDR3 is TGCAGTGCACGGGGAGACTATGGCTACACCTTC.

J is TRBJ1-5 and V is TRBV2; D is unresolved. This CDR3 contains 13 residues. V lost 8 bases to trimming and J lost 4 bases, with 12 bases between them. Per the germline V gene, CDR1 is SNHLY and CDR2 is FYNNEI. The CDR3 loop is CASGIDWNQPQHF. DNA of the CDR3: TGTGCCAGCGGAATAGACTGGAATCAGCCCCAGCATTTT.

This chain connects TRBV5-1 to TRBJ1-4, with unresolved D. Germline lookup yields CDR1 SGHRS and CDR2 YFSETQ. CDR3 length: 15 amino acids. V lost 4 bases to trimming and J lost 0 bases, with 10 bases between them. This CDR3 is CASSPHGATNEKLFF. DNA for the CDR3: TGCGCCAGCAGCCCGCATGGAGCAACTAATGAAAAACTGTTTTTT. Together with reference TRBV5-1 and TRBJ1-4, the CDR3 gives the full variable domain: KAGVTQTPRYLIKTRGQQVTLSCSPISGHRSVSWYQQTPGQGLQFLFEYFSETQRNKGNFPGRFSGRQFSNSRSEMNVSTLELGDSALYLCASSPHGATNEKLFFGSGTQLSVL.

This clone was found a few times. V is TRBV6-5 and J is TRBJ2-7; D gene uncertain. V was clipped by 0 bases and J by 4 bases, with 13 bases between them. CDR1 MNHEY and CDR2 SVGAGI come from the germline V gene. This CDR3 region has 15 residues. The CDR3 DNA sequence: TGTGCCAGCAGTTACTCCGGCAGGCTTGGGTACGAGCAGTACTTC. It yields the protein CASSYSGRLGYEQYF.

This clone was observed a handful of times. DNA of the CDR3: TGTGCCAGCAGCCAGTCCCACGAGGGTAGCTATGGCTACACCTTC. Its protein is CASSQSHEGSYGYTF. The V and J genes are TRBV14 and TRBJ1-2; no definite D call. Germline V gives CDR1 SGHDN, CDR2 FVKESK. There are 15 residues in the CDR3. The V end was cut by 3 bases, the J end by 4 bases, with 15 bases between.

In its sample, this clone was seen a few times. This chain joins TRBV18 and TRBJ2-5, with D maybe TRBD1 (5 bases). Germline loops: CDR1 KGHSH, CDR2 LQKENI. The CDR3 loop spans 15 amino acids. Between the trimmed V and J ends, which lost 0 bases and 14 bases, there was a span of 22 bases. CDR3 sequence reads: CASSPPLPGDSQVYF. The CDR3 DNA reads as TGTGCCAGCTCACCACCTTTACCAGGAGACAGCCAGGTTTACTTC.

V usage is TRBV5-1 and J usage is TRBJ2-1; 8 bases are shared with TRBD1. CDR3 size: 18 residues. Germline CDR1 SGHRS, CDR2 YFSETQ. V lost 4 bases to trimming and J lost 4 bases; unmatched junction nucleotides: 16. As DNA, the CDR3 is TGCGCCAGCAGCCTGGAACCATCCGGGACAGGAGTTTACAATGAGCAGTTCTTC. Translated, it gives CASSLEPSGTGVYNEQFF.

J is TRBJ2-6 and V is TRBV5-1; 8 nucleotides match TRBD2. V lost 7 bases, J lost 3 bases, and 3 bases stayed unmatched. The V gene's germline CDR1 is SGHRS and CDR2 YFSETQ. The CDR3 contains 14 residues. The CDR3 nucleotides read TGCGCCAGCGCGGGGGGCAGTGGGGCCAACGTCCTGACTTTC. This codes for CASAGGSGANVLTF.

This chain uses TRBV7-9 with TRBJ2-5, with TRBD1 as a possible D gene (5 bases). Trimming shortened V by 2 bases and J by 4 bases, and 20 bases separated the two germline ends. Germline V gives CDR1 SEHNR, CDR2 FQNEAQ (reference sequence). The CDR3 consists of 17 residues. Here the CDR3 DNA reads TGTGCCAGCAGCTTACCCGCACCTCAGGGTGATGGAGAGACCCAGTACTTC. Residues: CASSLPAPQGDGETQYF.

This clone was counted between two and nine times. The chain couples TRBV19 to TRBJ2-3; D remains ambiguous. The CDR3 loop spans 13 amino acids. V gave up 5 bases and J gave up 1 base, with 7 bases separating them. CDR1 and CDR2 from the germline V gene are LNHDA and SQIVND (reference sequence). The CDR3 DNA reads TGTGCCAGTAGTTTCGGAGGCACAGATACGCAGTATTTT. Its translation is CASSFGGTDTQYF.

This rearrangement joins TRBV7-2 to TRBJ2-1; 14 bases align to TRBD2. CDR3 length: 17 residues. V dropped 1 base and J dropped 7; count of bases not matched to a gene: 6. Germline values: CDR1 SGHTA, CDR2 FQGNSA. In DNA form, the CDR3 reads TGTGCCAGCAGCTTAGTCCCAGGACTAGCGGGGGGTAATGAGCAGTTCTTC. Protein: CASSLVPGLAGGNEQFF.

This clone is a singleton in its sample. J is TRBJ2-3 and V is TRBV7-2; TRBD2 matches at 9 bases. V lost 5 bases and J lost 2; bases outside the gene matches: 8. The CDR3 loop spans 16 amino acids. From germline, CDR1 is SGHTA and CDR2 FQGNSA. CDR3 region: CASSATGTSYTDTQYF. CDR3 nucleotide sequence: TGTGCCAGCAGCGCAACCGGGACTAGCTACACAGATACGCAGTATTTT. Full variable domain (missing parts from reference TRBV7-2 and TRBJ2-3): GAGVSQSPSNKVTEKGKDVELRCDPISGHTALYWYRQSLGQGLEFLIYFQGNSAPDKSGLPSDRFSAERTGGSVSTLTIQRTQQEDSAVYLCASSATGTSYTDTQYFGPGTRLTVL.

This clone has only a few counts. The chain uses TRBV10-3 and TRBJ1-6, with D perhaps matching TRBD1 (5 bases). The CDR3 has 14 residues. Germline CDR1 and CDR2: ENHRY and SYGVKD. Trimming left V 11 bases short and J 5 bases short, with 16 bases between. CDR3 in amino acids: CAACPRVDNSPLHF. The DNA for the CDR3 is TGTGCCGCCTGTCCCAGGGTTGATAATTCACCCCTCCACTTT.

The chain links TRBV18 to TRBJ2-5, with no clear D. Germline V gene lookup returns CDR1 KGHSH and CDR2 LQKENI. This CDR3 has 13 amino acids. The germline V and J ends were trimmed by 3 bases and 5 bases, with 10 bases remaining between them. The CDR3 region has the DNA TGTGCCAGCTCACCTCTTGTACGGGAGACCCAGTACTTC. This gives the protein CASSPLVRETQYF.

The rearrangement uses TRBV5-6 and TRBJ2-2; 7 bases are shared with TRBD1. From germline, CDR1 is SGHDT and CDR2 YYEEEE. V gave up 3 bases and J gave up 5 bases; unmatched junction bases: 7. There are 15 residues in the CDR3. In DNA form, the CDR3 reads TGTGCCAGCAGCTACCAATTACAGGGGACCGGGGAGCTGTTTTTT. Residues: CASSYQLQGTGELFF.

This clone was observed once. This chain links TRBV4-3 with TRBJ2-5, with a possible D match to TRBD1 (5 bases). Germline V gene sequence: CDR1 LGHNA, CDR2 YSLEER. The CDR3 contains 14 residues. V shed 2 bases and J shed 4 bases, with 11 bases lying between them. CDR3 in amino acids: CASSQNGQGETQYF. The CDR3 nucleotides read TGCGCCAGCAGCCAAAATGGGCAGGGAGAGACCCAGTACTTC.

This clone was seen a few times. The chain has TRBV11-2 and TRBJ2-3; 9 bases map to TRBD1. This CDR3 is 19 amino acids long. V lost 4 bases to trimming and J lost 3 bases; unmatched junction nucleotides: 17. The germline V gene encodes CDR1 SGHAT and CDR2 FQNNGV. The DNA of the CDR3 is TGTGCCAGCAGCTCCCCAGGAGGACAGGGGACGGCCAGGACAGATACGCAGTATTTT. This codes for CASSSPGGQGTARTDTQYF.

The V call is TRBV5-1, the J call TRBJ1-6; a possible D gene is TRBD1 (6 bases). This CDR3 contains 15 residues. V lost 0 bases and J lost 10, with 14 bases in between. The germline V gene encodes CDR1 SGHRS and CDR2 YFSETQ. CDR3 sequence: CASSLGGGVESPLHF. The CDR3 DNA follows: TGCGCCAGCAGCTTGGGGGGGGGCGTTGAATCACCCCTCCACTTT. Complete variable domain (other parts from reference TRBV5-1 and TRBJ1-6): KAGVTQTPRYLIKTRGQQVTLSCSPISGHRSVSWYQQTPGQGLQFLFEYFSETQRNKGNFPGRFSGRQFSNSRSEMNVSTLELGDSALYLCASSLGGGVESPLHFGNGTRLTVT.